Listed below are T cell receptor beta chains from one sample, sequenced in a study of T cells after yellow fever vaccination. From the 5' RACE reads, TCRdb called clonotypes with MiXCR, one entry per CDR3 protein. The sample includes 610,000 or so distinct CDR3 sequences, over 9% seen only once; the top ten take under 15%. This specimen consisted of PBMCs, obtained on the day of the yellow fever booster vaccination. These receptor sequences come from a man aged 25-45 years who received the YFV17D yellow fever vaccine. Each CDR3 is given without its conserved first and last residue.

v_call	j_call	cdr3_aa
TRBV7-9	TRBJ2-2	ASSLGSWTGVTGELF
TRBV13	TRBJ2-5	ASSSGLAGGPNQTQY
TRBV7-2	TRBJ2-7	ASTLRSGYEQY
TRBV15	TRBJ2-7	ATSGHRDRGSYEQY
TRBV28	TRBJ2-7	ASRPYPELAGTYEQY
TRBV18	TRBJ2-7	ASSPRDRGVGLEEQY
TRBV5-1	TRBJ2-7	ASSWAGTGEIEQY
TRBV18	TRBJ2-2	ASSPPVISDTGELF
TRBV6-5	TRBJ2-1	ASSYSTGGYNEQF
TRBV5-4	TRBJ2-7	ASSFGQLSSYEQY
TRBV20-1	TRBJ2-3	SAKGGTSGRLDTQY
TRBV14	TRBJ2-3	ASSPPGLAGVGTQY
TRBV19	TRBJ1-4	ASSISTEYEKLF
TRBV7-9	TRBJ1-5	ASSQGSLDNQPQH
TRBV4-2	TRBJ1-2	ASSQAGTGIGGYT
TRBV7-8	TRBJ2-1	ASSSDSSSYNEQF
TRBV7-2	TRBJ2-2	ASSYTSGGNTGELF
TRBV3-1	TRBJ2-5	ASSLVVGLAIQETQY
TRBV20-1	TRBJ2-1	SARDSRDLNEQF
TRBV6-1	TRBJ1-2	ATRTGTEYGYT
TRBV18	TRBJ2-7	ASSPGAGTYEQY
TRBV7-2	TRBJ2-3	ASSLFPGKGTDTQY
TRBV5-1	TRBJ1-1	ASSFAGGGPEAF
TRBV29-1	TRBJ2-3	SVEPSWGADTQY
TRBV7-6	TRBJ2-5	ASSWGTFETQY
TRBV12-3/TRBV12-4	TRBJ2-7	ASSMNRGAAYEQY
TRBV12-3/TRBV12-4	TRBJ2-7	ASSPSGGRTYEQY
TRBV5-5	TRBJ1-2	ASSLEAAYGYT
TRBV4-3	TRBJ2-1	ASSSGLRSSDEQF
TRBV4-2	TRBJ1-5	ASSQDSQGGQPQH
TRBV6-1	TRBJ2-3	ASSLLGTDQSTDTQY
TRBV30	TRBJ2-5	AWSEITSGSQETQY